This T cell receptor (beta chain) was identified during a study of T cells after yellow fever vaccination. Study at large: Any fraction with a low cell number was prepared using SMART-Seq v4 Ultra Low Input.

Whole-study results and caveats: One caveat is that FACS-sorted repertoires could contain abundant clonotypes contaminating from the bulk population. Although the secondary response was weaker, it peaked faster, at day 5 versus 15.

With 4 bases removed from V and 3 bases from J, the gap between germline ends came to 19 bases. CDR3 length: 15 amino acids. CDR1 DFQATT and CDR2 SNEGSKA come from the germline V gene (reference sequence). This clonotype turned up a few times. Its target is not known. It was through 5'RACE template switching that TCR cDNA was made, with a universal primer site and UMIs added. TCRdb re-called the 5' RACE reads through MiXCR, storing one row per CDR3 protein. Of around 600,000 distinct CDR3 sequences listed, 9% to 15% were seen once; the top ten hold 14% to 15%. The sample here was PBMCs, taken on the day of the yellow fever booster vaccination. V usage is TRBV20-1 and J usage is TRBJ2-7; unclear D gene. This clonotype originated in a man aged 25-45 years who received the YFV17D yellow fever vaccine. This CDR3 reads CSAIQLGGSDYEQYF. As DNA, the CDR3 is TGCAGTGCTATCCAACTGGGCGGTTCTGACTACGAGCAGTACTTC.